A single sample gave rise to the 14 T cell receptor beta chains below, sequenced in a study of cytomegalovirus exposure and HLA in healthy donors. 60 Vbeta and 13 Jbeta primers were used in PCR. Sequencing used immunoSEQ multiplex PCR; TCRdb keeps in-frame clones, though not all of them. Counted here are around 120,000 clones, 74% occurring once; the ten biggest clones make up around 2.5%. Sequenced sample: PBMCs. The origin of the receptors is a man between 45 and 60 years old in good health and CMV-seropositive.

This chain links TRBV18 with TRBJ2-5, with 7 bases aligning to TRBD2. J lost 11 bases, V lost 0 bases, and 9 bases had no gene match. This CDR3 is built from 14 residues. Looked up from germline, CDR1 is KGHSH and CDR2 is LQKENI. The DNA for the CDR3 is TGTGCCAGCTCACCACCGGGGGGGTCCAGGGAGCAGTACTTC. Translation gives CASSPPGGSREQYF.

The V gene is TRBV30, the J gene TRBJ1-6; D gene uncertain. With 8 bases removed from V and 7 bases from J, the gap between germline ends came to 9 bases. The CDR3 contains 11 residues. CDR1 is GTSNPN and CDR2 is SVGIG in the germline V gene (reference sequence). DNA of the CDR3: TGTGCCACCCACTGGAATTCACCCCTCCACTTT. It encodes CATHWNSPLHF.

The genes are TRBV5-1 and TRBJ2-1, with 11 nucleotides matching TRBD2. Losses at the gene ends were 0 bases for V and 0 bases for J; bases not matched to a gene: 11. The CDR3 spans 20 residues. Per germline, CDR1 SGHRS and CDR2 YFSETQ. As DNA, the CDR3 is TGCGCCAGCAGCTTGGCCGGCCTAGCGGGGGGCGAGAGCTCCTACAATGAGCAGTTCTTC. This translates into CASSLAGLAGGESSYNEQFF.

In this sample, this clone turned up a few times. The gene calls are TRBV10-3 and TRBJ1-5; no clear D. The length of the CDR3 is 13 residues. Germline V gene sequence: CDR1 ENHRY, CDR2 SYGVKD. The V and J ends lost 0 bases and 7 bases respectively, with 7 bases between them. CDR3 residues: CAISESTEQPQHF. CDR3 bases: TGTGCCATCAGTGAGTCGACTGAACAGCCCCAGCATTTT.

The chain carries TRBV2 and TRBJ1-5, with 7 positions matching TRBD1. Germline CDR1 SNHLY, CDR2 FYNNEI. The CDR3 is 13 amino acids. Losses at the gene ends were 7 bases for V and 2 bases for J; bases not matched to a gene: 2. In nucleotides, the CDR3 is TGTGCCAGCACCGGACAGGGCAATCAGCCCCAGCATTTT. Translation: CASTGQGNQPQHF.

The chain is built from TRBV2 and TRBJ2-4; 7 bases line up with TRBD1. The germline CDR1 and CDR2 sequences are SNHLY and FYNNEI. The CDR3 is 15 amino acids. The trim removed 4 bases at V and 9 bases at J, leaving 12 bases unmatched. CDR3 DNA: TGTGCCAGCAGTGTAATACAGGGGATCGGAAGCATTCAGTACTTC. It translates to CASSVIQGIGSIQYF.

V usage is TRBV5-1 and J usage is TRBJ1-2, with D maybe TRBD1 (5 bases). The V gene lost 2 bases and the J gene lost 8 bases, with 16 bases spanning the gap. Germline CDR1 and CDR2: SGHRS and YFSETQ. The CDR3 extends over 14 amino acids. The CDR3 DNA is TGCGCCAGCAGCTTTGGGGACTTTAGTGGGGGCTACACCTTC. Translating it yields CASSFGDFSGGYTF.

The V call is TRBV23-1, the J call TRBJ2-7; D ambiguous. TRBV23-1 is reported as an ORF; its role is uncertain. V shed 3 bases and J shed 5 bases, with 14 bases lying between them. This CDR3 region has 14 residues. CDR3 region: CASSHVGEPDEQYF. CDR3 coding DNA: TGCGCCAGCAGTCATGTGGGCGAGCCCGACGAGCAGTACTTC.

The V gene is TRBV6-5, the J gene TRBJ1-1, with D perhaps TRBD1 (6 bases). CDR3 length: 15 residues. V was trimmed by 7 bases and J by 4 bases, leaving 19 bases between them. CDR1 is MNHEY and CDR2 is SVGAGI in the germline V gene. The CDR3 DNA is TGTGCCAGCACCCTACATCGCAGGGGTGGCACTGAAGCTTTCTTT. This sequence encodes CASTLHRRGGTEAFF.

This chain links TRBV27 with TRBJ1-3; 8 bases map to TRBD1. J was trimmed by 4 bases and V by 8 bases; bases with no gene match: 13. CDR1 MNHEY and CDR2 SMNVEV come from the germline V gene (reference sequence). The length of the CDR3 is 16 residues. CDR3: CASLTRDRLGGNTIYF. The CDR3 DNA reads TGTGCCAGCCTTACTCGGGACAGGCTGGGAGGAAACACCATATATTTT.

This clone was recorded only once. This chain connects TRBV29-1 to TRBJ1-4; TRBD1 matches 7 bases. This CDR3 has 13 residues. Unmatched junction bases numbered 9, after V lost 7 bases and J lost 7 bases. Germline CDR1 is SQVTM and CDR2 is ANQGSEA. The CDR3 DNA reads TGCAGCGGGAGGGTCACAGGGGCTGAAAAACTGTTTTTT. It yields the protein CSGRVTGAEKLFF.

This chain uses TRBV5-6 with TRBJ2-1; D gene unclear. Trimming shortened V by 4 bases and J by 8 bases, and 7 bases separated the two germline ends. The germline V gene encodes CDR1 SGHDT and CDR2 YYEEEE. The CDR3 runs to 11 residues. CDR3 DNA: TGTGCCAGCAGCCAGGCATATGAGCAGTTCTTC. This sequence encodes CASSQAYEQFF.

The rearrangement links TRBV28 to TRBJ2-3, with a tentative D call TRBD2 (7 bases). The CDR3 is 15 amino acids. From germline, CDR1 is MDHEN and CDR2 SYDVKM. Trimming took 3 bases from V and 3 from J, leaving 13 bases between them. In nucleotides, the CDR3 is TGTGCCAGCAGTTTTGTAGGGGGGGGAACAGATACGCAGTATTTT. It is translated as CASSFVGGGTDTQYF.

V gene TRBV6-6 combines with J gene TRBJ2-3, with 8 positions matching TRBD1. The trim removed 6 bases at V and 4 bases at J, leaving 9 bases unmatched. Germline assignment: CDR1 MNHNY and CDR2 SVGAGI (reference sequence). The CDR3 is made up of 15 amino acids. This CDR3 is CASSFGTGDPDTQYF. CDR3 sequence (DNA): TGTGCCAGCAGCTTCGGGACAGGTGACCCAGATACGCAGTATTTT.